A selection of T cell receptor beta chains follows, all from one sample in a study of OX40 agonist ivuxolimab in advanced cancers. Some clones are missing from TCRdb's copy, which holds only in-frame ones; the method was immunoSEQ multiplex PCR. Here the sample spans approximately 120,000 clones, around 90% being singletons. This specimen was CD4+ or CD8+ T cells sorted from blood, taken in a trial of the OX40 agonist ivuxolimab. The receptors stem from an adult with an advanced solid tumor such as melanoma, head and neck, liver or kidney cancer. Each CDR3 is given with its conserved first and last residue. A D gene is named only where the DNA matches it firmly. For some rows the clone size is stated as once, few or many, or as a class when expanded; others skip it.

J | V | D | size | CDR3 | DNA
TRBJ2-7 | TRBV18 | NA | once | CASSRDSNYEQYF | TGTGCCAGCTCACGTGACAGCAACTACGAGCAGTACTTC
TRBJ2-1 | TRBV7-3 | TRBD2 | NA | CASSFLAGSYNEQFF | TGTGCCAGCAGCTTCCTAGCGGGTTCGTACAATGAGCAGTTCTTC
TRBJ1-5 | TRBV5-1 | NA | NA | CASSLAPRDRQNNQPQHF | TGCGCCAGCAGCTTGGCGCCCCGAGACAGACAGAACAATCAGCCCCAGCATTTT
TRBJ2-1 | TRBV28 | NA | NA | CASSWNKPNLNEQFF | TGTGCCAGCAGTTGGAACAAACCCAATCTCAATGAGCAGTTCTTC
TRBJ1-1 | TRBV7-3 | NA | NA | CASSSRMNTEAFF | TGTGCCAGCAGCTCAAGGATGAACACTGAAGCTTTCTTT
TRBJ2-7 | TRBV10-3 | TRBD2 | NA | CAISDQTSGGSYGHEQYF | TGTGCCATCAGTGACCAGACTAGCGGGGGCTCCTATGGCCACGAGCAGTACTTC
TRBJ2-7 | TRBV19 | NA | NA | CASSIWASPAVGEQYF | TGTGCCAGTAGTATCTGGGCATCTCCCGCGGTGGGCGAGCAGTACTTC
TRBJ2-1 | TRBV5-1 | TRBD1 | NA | CASTTGQVNNEQFF | TGCGCCAGTACTACGGGACAGGTAAACAATGAGCAGTTCTTC
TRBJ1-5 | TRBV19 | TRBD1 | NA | CASSSIGTGPSNQPQHF | TGTGCCAGTAGTAGTATCGGGACAGGGCCTAGCAATCAGCCCCAGCATTTT
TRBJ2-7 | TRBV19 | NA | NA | CASSINGYEQYF | TGTGCCAGTAGTATCAACGGCTACGAGCAGTACTTC
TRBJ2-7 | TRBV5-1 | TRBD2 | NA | CASSFSTGLGGTSEQYF | TGCGCCAGCAGCTTTTCTACGGGTCTCGGGGGGACCTCCGAGCAGTACTTC
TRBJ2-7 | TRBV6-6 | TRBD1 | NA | CASSHRTGIGAYEQYF | TGTGCCAGCAGCCACAGGACAGGGATAGGGGCCTACGAGCAGTACTTC
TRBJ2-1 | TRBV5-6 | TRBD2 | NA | CASSGIAGASYNEQFF | TGTGCCAGCAGCGGAATAGCGGGAGCGTCCTACAATGAGCAGTTCTTC
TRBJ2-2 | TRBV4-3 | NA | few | CASSQDHGYTGELFF | TGCGCCAGCAGCCAAGATCACGGTTACACCGGGGAGCTGTTTTTT
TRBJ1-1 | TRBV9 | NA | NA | CASSTGSPGLNTEAFF | TGTGCCAGCAGCACAGGGTCCCCGGGGTTGAACACTGAAGCTTTCTTT
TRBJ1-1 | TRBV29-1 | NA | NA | CSVQHRVSNTEAFF | TGCAGCGTCCAACACAGGGTTTCGAACACTGAAGCTTTCTTT
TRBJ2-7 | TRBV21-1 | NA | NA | CASSADRDDEQYF | TGTGCCAGCAGCGCGGACAGGGACGACGAGCAGTACTTC
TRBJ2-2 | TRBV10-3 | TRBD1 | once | CAISVGTENTGELFF | TGTGCCATCAGTGTCGGGACAGAGAACACCGGGGAGCTGTTTTTT
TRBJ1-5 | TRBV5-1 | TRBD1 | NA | CASSLGPDRVGNQPQHF | TGCGCCAGCAGCTTGGGACCTGACAGGGTCGGCAATCAGCCCCAGCATTTT
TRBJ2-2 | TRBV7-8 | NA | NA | CASSPRTAGTGELFF | TGTGCCAGCAGCCCTCGGACAGCTGGTACCGGGGAGCTGTTTTTT
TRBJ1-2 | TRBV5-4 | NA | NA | CASSPGGTDYGYTF | TGTGCCAGCAGCCCGGGTGGAACAGACTATGGCTACACCTTC
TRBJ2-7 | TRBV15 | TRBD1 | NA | CATSLGQGVNEQYF | TGTGCCACCAGCCTGGGACAGGGCGTTAACGAGCAGTACTTC
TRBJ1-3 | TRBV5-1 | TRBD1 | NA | CASSPGGSGNTIYF | TGCGCCAGCAGCCCAGGGGGCTCTGGAAACACCATATATTTT
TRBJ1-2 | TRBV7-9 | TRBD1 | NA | CASSLPRQGNYGYTF | TGTGCCAGCAGCTTACCTAGACAGGGTAACTATGGCTACACCTTC
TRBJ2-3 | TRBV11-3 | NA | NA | CASSLSGPQGTQYF | TGTGCCAGCAGCTTAAGCGGACCTCAAGGTACGCAGTATTTT
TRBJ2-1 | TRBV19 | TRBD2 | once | CASSKRTSDNEQFF | TGTGCCAGTAGTAAACGGACTAGCGACAATGAGCAGTTCTTC
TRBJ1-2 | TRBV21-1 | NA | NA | CASSKESVRGSYGYTF | TGTGCCAGCAGCAAAGAATCGGTGCGGGGCTCTTATGGCTACACCTTC
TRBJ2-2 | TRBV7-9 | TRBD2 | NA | CASSSGPGLATGELFF | TGTGCCAGCAGCTCGGGGCCGGGACTAGCTACCGGGGAGCTGTTTTTT
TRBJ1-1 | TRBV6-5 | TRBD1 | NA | CASSYQGANTEAFF | TGTGCCAGCAGTTACCAGGGGGCTAACACTGAAGCTTTCTTT
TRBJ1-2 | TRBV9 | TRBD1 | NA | CASSPEGAINYGYTF | TGTGCCAGCAGCCCCGAGGGGGCCATAAACTATGGCTACACCTTC
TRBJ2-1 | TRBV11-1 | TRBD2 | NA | CASSSGKAIYNEQFF | TGTGCCAGCAGTAGCGGGAAGGCCATCTACAATGAGCAGTTCTTC
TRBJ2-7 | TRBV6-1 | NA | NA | CAAAPLGARDF | TGTGCCGCGGCACCCCTCGGGGCTCGGGACTTC
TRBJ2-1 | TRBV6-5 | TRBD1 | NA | CASSYSFGQGLEEQFF | TGTGCCAGCAGTTACTCCTTCGGACAGGGGTTGGAGGAGCAGTTCTTC
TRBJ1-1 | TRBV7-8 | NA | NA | CASSLAGQKNTEAFF | TGTGCCAGCAGCTTAGCGGGACAAAAGAACACTGAAGCTTTCTTT
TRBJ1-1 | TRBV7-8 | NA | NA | CASSLVGGGISTEAFF | TGTGCCAGCAGCTTAGTGGGGGGGGGAATTTCTACTGAAGCTTTCTTT
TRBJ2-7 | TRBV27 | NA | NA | CASSPGAGRSSYEQYF | TGTGCCAGCAGCCCCGGGGCGGGACGTAGCTCCTACGAGCAGTACTTC
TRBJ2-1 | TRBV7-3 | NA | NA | CASSPRTPPSNEQFF | TGTGCCAGCAGCCCGAGGACTCCCCCAAGCAATGAGCAGTTCTTC
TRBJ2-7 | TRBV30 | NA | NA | CAWSADWGTYEQYF | TGTGCCTGGAGTGCCGACTGGGGGACCTACGAGCAGTACTTC
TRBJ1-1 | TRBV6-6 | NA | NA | CASSPEMNTEAFF | TGTGCCAGCAGTCCGGAGATGAACACTGAAGCTTTCTTT
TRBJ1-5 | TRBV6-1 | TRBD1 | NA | CASSGQPGQGSQPQHF | TGTGCCAGCAGTGGCCAACCGGGACAGGGGAGCCAGCCCCAGCATTTT
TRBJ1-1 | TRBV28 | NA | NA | CASSLGGAVGDTEAFF | TGTGCCAGCAGTTTAGGCGGTGCGGTGGGGGACACTGAAGCTTTCTTT
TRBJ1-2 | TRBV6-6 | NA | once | CASSYTGQGGGYTF | TGTGCCAGCAGTTACACGGGACAAGGGGGTGGCTACACCTTC
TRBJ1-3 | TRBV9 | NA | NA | CASSVGAVSGNTIYF | TGTGCCAGCAGCGTAGGAGCAGTCTCTGGAAACACCATATATTTT
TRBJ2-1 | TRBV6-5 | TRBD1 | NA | CASRWTGTNEQFF | TGTGCCAGCAGATGGACAGGGACCAATGAGCAGTTCTTC
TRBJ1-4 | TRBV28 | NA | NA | CASSITGTDGKLFF | TGTGCCAGCAGTATCACCGGGACGGACGGAAAACTGTTTTTT
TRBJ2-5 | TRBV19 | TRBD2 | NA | CATAGLAGSGTQYF | TGTGCCACCGCGGGACTAGCGGGCTCAGGGACCCAGTACTTC
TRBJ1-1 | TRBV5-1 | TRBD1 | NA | CASSLVGGGTEAFF | TGCGCCAGCAGCTTGGTAGGGGGCGGCACTGAAGCTTTCTTT
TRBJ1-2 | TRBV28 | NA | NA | CASSLLRGFNYGYTF | TGTGCCAGCAGTTTGTTAAGAGGATTTAACTATGGCTACACCTTC
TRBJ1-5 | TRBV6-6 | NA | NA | CASSYLGAGQPQHF | TGTGCCAGCAGTTATTTGGGGGCTGGGCAGCCCCAGCATTTT
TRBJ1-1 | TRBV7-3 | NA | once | CASSLTYGNTEAFF | TGTGCCAGCAGCTTAACGTACGGGAACACTGAAGCTTTCTTT
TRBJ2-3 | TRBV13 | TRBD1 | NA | CASSGTGGLADTQYF | TGTGCCAGCAGCGGGACAGGGGGCCTTGCAGATACGCAGTATTTT
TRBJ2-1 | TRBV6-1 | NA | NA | CASSERVTGLAYNEQFF | TGTGCCAGCAGTGAAAGGGTAACAGGGCTAGCCTACAATGAGCAGTTCTTC
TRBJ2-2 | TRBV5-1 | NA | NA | CASSLRGNTGELFF | TGCGCCAGCAGCTTGAGGGGGAACACCGGGGAGCTGTTTTTT
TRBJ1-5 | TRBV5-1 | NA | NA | CASSLGPSNQPQHF | TGCGCCAGCAGCTTGGGGCCTAGCAATCAGCCCCAGCATTTT
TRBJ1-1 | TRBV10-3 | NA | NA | CAISEQGNTEAFF | TGTGCCATCAGTGAGCAGGGGAACACTGAAGCTTTCTTT